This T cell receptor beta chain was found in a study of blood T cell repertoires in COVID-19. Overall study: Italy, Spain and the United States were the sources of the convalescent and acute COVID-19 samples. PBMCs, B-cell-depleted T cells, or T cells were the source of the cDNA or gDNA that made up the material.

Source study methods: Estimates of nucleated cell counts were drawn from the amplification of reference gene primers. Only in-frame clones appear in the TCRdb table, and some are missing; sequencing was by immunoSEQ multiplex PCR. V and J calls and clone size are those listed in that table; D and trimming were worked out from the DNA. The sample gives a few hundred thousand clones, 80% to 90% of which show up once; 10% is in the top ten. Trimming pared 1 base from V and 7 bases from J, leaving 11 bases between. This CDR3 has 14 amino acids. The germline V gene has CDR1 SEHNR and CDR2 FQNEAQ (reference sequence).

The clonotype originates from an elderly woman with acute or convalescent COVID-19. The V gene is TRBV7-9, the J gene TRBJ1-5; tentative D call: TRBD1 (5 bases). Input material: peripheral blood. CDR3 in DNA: TGTGCCAGCAGCTTAGTAGGGGCCGGACAGCCCCAGCATTTT. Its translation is CASSLVGAGQPQHF.